This T cell receptor beta chain was sequenced in a study of T-cell memory formation after mild COVID-19. Broader study findings: Confirmation was lacking for SARS-CoV-2 specificity of second-wave clones that peaked on day 37. Clones contracting day 15 to 85 were balanced CD4/CD8; later expanders leaned CD4+.

The authors produced TCR alpha and TCR beta cDNA libraries with sample barcodes and UMIs by 5'RACE using constant-segment primers. TCRdb recomputed calls from the 5' RACE reads with MiXCR, one row per CDR3 protein. The sample comprises about 320,000 distinct CDR3 sequences, around 15% of which are singletons, and 20% to 25% rests with the top ten. CDR1 and CDR2 from the germline V gene are MNHEY and SVGEGT. V lost 4 bases and J lost 5; bases outside the gene matches: 6. CDR3 length equals 16 residues. Concerning this clonotype: Its specificity is not known.

The rearrangement uses TRBV6-2 or TRBV6-3 and TRBJ2-1, with 12 bases lining up with TRBD2. Sample: PBMCs or a T cell subset sorted from them (not recorded which). This TCR was recovered from a man between 18 and 29 years old who had mild COVID-19 (a few samples of this study predate the infection). Cell type and time point are not known. CDR3 in DNA: TGTGCCAGCAGTTCCCCCCGACTAGCGGGAGACAATGAGCAGTTCTTC. It codes for CASSSPRLAGDNEQFF.